The present T cell receptor (beta chain) was sequenced within a study of blood T cell repertoires in COVID-19. Generated by immunoSEQ multiplex PCR, the TCRdb table keeps only in-frame clones and is missing some. The table records 200,000 to 300,000 clones, approximately 83% of them present only once. Participants came from about 24 US areas, aged about 18 to 100 years. Participants' own reports of clinical history determined their cohort assignment. V shed 5 bases and J 4 bases; nucleotides not matched to a gene: 17. Germline loops: CDR1 SGHAT, CDR2 FQNNGV. This CDR3 comprises 18 residues. The chain links TRBV11-2 to TRBJ2-3; 8 bases align to TRBD2. The sequence was obtained from a woman in her thirties or forties who had been exposed to COVID-19. Sequencing was carried out using PBMCs or T cells enriched from blood (not recorded which). The CDR3 is CASSPLLMSGGPPDTQYF. The CDR3 nucleotides read TGTGCCAGCAGCCCGCTCCTCATGAGCGGGGGACCCCCAGATACGCAGTATTTT.